The 12 T cell receptor beta chains presented below share a single source sample, sequenced in a study of control samples from healthy donors and cancer patients. TCRdb's table, derived via immunoSEQ multiplex PCR, lists solely in-frame clones and lacks some. Altogether 100,000 to 150,000 clones are present, around 90% being singletons, with the ten largest covering 2% to 2.5%. Input material: blood. The receptor source for this set is a man younger than 35 in good health.

This sequence joins TRBV5-1 and TRBJ2-5; maybe TRBD1 (5 bases). V gave up 0 bases and J gave up 13 bases, with 19 bases separating them. The CDR3 consists of 14 residues. Germline V gene lookup returns CDR1 SGHRS and CDR2 YFSETQ. CDR3 sequence: CASSLARLPDTPYF. Here the CDR3 DNA reads TGCGCCAGCAGCTTGGCCCGTCTCCCGGACACGCCGTACTTC.

This clone was found many times. This chain connects TRBV28 to TRBJ1-5, with unresolved D. The CDR3 runs 15 residues. Trimming shortened V by 7 bases and J by 0 bases, and 13 bases separated the two germline ends. The germline V gene encodes CDR1 MDHEN and CDR2 SYDVKM. The CDR3 DNA follows: TGTGCCAGCACCCTACCGGGATATAGCAATCAGCCCCAGCATTTT. It encodes CASTLPGYSNQPQHF.

The chain is built from TRBV14 and TRBJ1-6, with D unclear. The CDR3 runs to 14 residues. The germline gives CDR1 SGHDN, CDR2 FVKESK. The V end lost 4 bases, the J end lost 10 bases, and 14 bases lay between the germline ends. In nucleotides, the CDR3 is TGTGCCAGCAGCCCAGGAGAAGTAAGGTCACCCCTCCACTTT. It yields the protein CASSPGEVRSPLHF.

This chain links TRBV7-3 with TRBJ2-1; 9 nucleotides agree with TRBD1. Germline CDR1 and CDR2: SGHTA and FQGTGA. The CDR3 sequence is 15 residues long. The V segment lost 5 bases and the J segment 10 bases; nucleotides outside the gene matches: 12. CDR3 in amino acids: CASSKTAGTGTEQFF. The DNA of the CDR3 is TGTGCCAGCAGCAAAACCGCCGGGACAGGGACCGAGCAGTTCTTC. Looking up the rest from reference TRBV7-3 and TRBJ2-1 gives the full variable domain: GAGVSQTPSNKVTEKGKYVELRCDPISGHTALYWYRQSLGQGPEFLIYFQGTGAADDSGLPNDRFFAVRPEGSVSTLKIQRTERGDSAVYLCASSKTAGTGTEQFFGPGTRLTVL.

This clone was counted once. The chain recombines TRBV24-1 with TRBJ2-5, with 9 bases fitting TRBD1. Trimming cost V 3 bases and J 1 base; bases outside gene matches: 2. This CDR3 is 15 amino acids long. Germline CDR1 is KGHDR and CDR2 is SFDVKD. CDR3 protein: CATSDPGQGQETQYF. In nucleotides, the CDR3 is TGTGCCACCAGTGATCCGGGACAGGGCCAAGAGACCCAGTACTTC.

This clone appeared once. The CDR3 sequence is CASSHTTRGQPQHF. In nucleotides, the CDR3 is TGCGCCAGCAGCCACACGACTCGAGGCCAGCCCCAGCATTTT. The gene calls are TRBV4-3 and TRBJ1-5; D gene ambiguous. Trimming left V 3 bases short and J 7 bases short, with 13 bases between. The CDR3 length is 14 residues. The germline V gene has CDR1 LGHNA and CDR2 YSLEER.

J is TRBJ1-4 and V is TRBV30; D possibly corresponds to TRBD1 (6 bases). Germline V gene lookup returns CDR1 GTSNPN and CDR2 SVGIG (reference sequence). The V gene lost 4 bases and the J gene lost 4 bases, with 10 bases spanning the gap. The CDR3 totals 13 residues. The CDR3 DNA follows: TGTGCCTGGAACGGGGACATTAATGAAAAACTGTTTTTT. This sequence encodes CAWNGDINEKLFF. The full variable domain, rest sourced from reference TRBV30 and TRBJ1-4, is SQTIHQWPATLVQPVGSPLSLECTVEGTSNPNLYWYRQAAGRGLQLLFYSVGIGQISSEVPQNLSASRPQDRQFILSSKKLLLSDSGFYLCAWNGDINEKLFFGSGTQLSVL.

The rearrangement joins TRBV27 to TRBJ2-3, with 7 positions matching TRBD2. The CDR3 is 13 residues long. V dropped 5 bases and J dropped 6; count of bases not matched to a gene: 5. CDR1 and CDR2 (germline): MNHEY, SMNVEV (reference sequence). The CDR3 region is CASSPTGRDTQYF. DNA of the CDR3: TGTGCCAGCAGTCCGACCGGGAGGGATACGCAGTATTTT.

The rearrangement uses TRBV6-6 and TRBJ1-1; D is possibly TRBD1 (5 bases). Trimming took 2 bases from V and 8 from J, leaving 12 bases between them. The CDR3 totals 13 residues. Germline V lookup: CDR1 MNHNY, CDR2 SVGAGI (reference sequence). CDR3 coding DNA: TGTGCCAGCAGTTACCCCGACAGACACGAAGCTTTCTTT. It encodes CASSYPDRHEAFF.

The chain uses TRBV5-1 and TRBJ1-1; unclear D gene. The V gene lost 0 bases and the J gene lost 2 bases, with 11 bases spanning the gap. Per the germline V gene, CDR1 is SGHRS and CDR2 is YFSETQ. This CDR3 region has 15 residues. The CDR3 DNA follows: TGCGCCAGCAGCTTGGTTACAGCCGGTAACACTGAAGCTTTCTTT. This gives the protein CASSLVTAGNTEAFF.

A single count supports this clone. The rearrangement links TRBV6-5 to TRBJ1-3; no clear D. The V end lost 2 bases, the J end lost 4 bases, and 9 bases lay between the germline ends. Looked up from germline, CDR1 is MNHEY and CDR2 is SVGAGI. The CDR3 loop spans 14 amino acids. Here the CDR3 reads CASSYQAGGNTIYF. The CDR3 DNA sequence: TGTGCCAGCAGTTACCAAGCGGGAGGAAACACCATATATTTT.

This chain uses TRBV19 with TRBJ2-6; no clear D gene. With 3 bases removed from V and 0 bases from J, the gap between germline ends came to 12 bases. In germline, CDR1 is LNHDA, CDR2 SQIVND (reference sequence). The length of the CDR3 is 17 residues. The chain's CDR3 is CASSISGTASGANVLTF. DNA for the CDR3: TGTGCCAGTAGTATTTCAGGCACAGCCTCTGGGGCCAACGTCCTGACTTTC.